A selection of T cell receptor beta chains follows, all from one sample in a study of T cell responses to AZD1222 COVID-19 vaccine. The assay was immunoSEQ multiplex PCR, and TCRdb's table has in-frame clones only and misses some. The data hold 200,000 or so clones, with approximately 90% observed a single time. The source material was peripheral blood, sampled on day 0 of AZD1222 vaccination. The receptors were gathered from an adult in good health. Each CDR3 is given with its conserved first and last residue. Clone size appears in some rows only: once, few, many, or a class for an expanded clone.

.,TRBJ2-1,TRBV7-9,CASSLSGTDYNEQFF
.,TRBJ2-1,TRBV5-1,CASSLGASEYNEQFF
.,TRBJ2-5,TRBV7-2,CASSPDRLQETQYF
.,TRBJ2-2,TRBV5-4,CASSLAGLRGVFF
.,TRBJ2-7,TRBV4-1,CASSRETSGRPGVGEQYF
few,TRBJ2-7,TRBV19,CASGQGPYEQYF
.,TRBJ1-4,TRBV6-5,CASSPGLVVHEKLFF
.,TRBJ2-1,TRBV6-5,CASRATGTGKNEQFF
.,TRBJ2-1,TRBV24-1,CATSDPGLAGNEQFF
.,TRBJ2-7,TRBV5-1,CASSSGLDSYEQYF
once,TRBJ2-7,TRBV11-2,CASSFAVSYEQYF
.,TRBJ2-7,TRBV4-1,CASSLQGTGEYEQYF
.,TRBJ1-6,TRBV5-1,CASSLAVSSYNSPLHF
.,TRBJ2-7,TRBV7-9,CASSLVGGTYEQYF
.,TRBJ2-7,TRBV19,CASSTLPGTAYEQYF
.,TRBJ2-3,TRBV5-1,CASSPNEDTQYF
.,TRBJ1-2,TRBV3-1/TRBV3-2,CASSQSSGTGSGYTF
.,TRBJ1-3,TRBV6-5,CASRTQGRGNTIYF
once,TRBJ2-2,TRBV27,CASSQLAGGIGELFF
.,TRBJ1-1,TRBV6-2/TRBV6-3,CASSRGAATEAFF
.,TRBJ2-6,TRBV6-1,CASSATQGVGGANVLTF
.,TRBJ2-2,TRBV5-4,CASSLGSSNTGELFF
.,TRBJ1-4,TRBV28,CASSLRSGFGEKLFF
.,TRBJ2-6,TRBV6-5,CASSYRGTGANVLTF
.,TRBJ1-3,TRBV15,CATSRAGTTGNTIYF
.,TRBJ2-1,TRBV5-8,CASSNRPGVYNEQFF
many,TRBJ1-2,TRBV19,CASSGFTGTTANYGYTF
.,TRBJ2-7,TRBV7-2,CASSLTFVGGYEQYF
.,TRBJ2-7,TRBV6-5,CASSPQSQSYEQYF
.,TRBJ1-4,TRBV5-1,CASSLMTGANEKLFF
.,TRBJ2-7,TRBV12-5,CASGSGQGDSYEQYF
.,TRBJ1-6,TRBV7-9,CASSWGQGNSPLHF
.,TRBJ1-6,TRBV28,CASSGGWARNSPLHF
.,TRBJ1-4,TRBV12-3/TRBV12-4,CASSLNTGEKLFF
.,TRBJ2-3,TRBV6-1,CASSGGTSGALGDTQYF
.,TRBJ1-5,TRBV19,CASSIPGQGGGQPQHF
.,TRBJ1-5,TRBV28,CASSLKEYSNQPQHF
few,TRBJ2-1,TRBV19,CASSTPPRWEQFF
once,TRBJ2-7,TRBV5-4,CASSLGRTGKRYEQYF
.,TRBJ1-2,TRBV3-1/TRBV3-2,CASSLTLDSPYGYTF
.,TRBJ2-7,TRBV29-1,CSVRDFYEQYF
.,TRBJ1-5,TRBV18,CASSNIEAGVEGQHF
.,TRBJ1-2,TRBV4-1,CASSHPGQGFGYTF